This T cell receptor (beta chain) is from a study of shared clonotypes between healthy human individuals. As for the study in general: The study used three CD4 naive, three CD4 memory, two CD8 naive and one CD8 memory plate per donor.

Findings and caveats of the study: The sampled material consisted only of blood, and tissue repertoires are likely to differ. Larger estimated richness was generally recorded for naive subsets relative to memory subsets.

As regards this clone: Its specificity is not known.

Clones were sequenced by immunoSEQ multiplex PCR, and TCRdb holds only the in-frame ones, with some missing. The data show approximately 350,000 clones, approximately 79% seen once. This receptor was taken from a man aged 25 to 40 in good health. The sequenced sample consisted of memory CD4+ T cells sorted from blood. Subset noted: CD45RA-negative fraction.

Here the CDR3 reads CASSGMGHQSTDTQYF. CDR3 in DNA: TGTGCCAGCAGCGGGATGGGTCACCAAAGCACAGATACGCAGTATTTT. This chain uses TRBV5-6 with TRBJ2-3, with unresolved D. V was trimmed by 4 bases and J by 0 bases, leaving 15 bases between them. The CDR3 covers 16 residues. CDR1 SGHDT and CDR2 YYEEEE come from the germline V gene.